This TCR beta chain was observed in a study of vaccination and CD4 T cells after COVID-19. Germline assignment: CDR1 MGHRA and CDR2 YSYEKL. The germline V and J ends were trimmed by 3 bases and 3 bases, with 12 bases remaining between them. This CDR3 is 15 amino acids long. Sequenced with the Oncomine TCR Beta short-read assay was DNA taken from cultured CD4+ T cells. TCRdb ran MiXCR on the PCR reads and lists one entry per CDR3 protein. Of some 4,600 distinct CDR3 sequences listed, nearly 60% are singletons. Specified treatment: roughly nine-day PBMC culture with coronavirus spike peptide pools or control peptides (ViraFEST assay). Those CD4+ T cells from the unexposed donor predate the COVID-19 pandemic (2011-2018). With regard to this clonotype: Its target is not known.

The chain links TRBV4-1 to TRBJ1-5, with D uncertain. The TCR sequence derives from a human donor in good health. Sequencing input: CD4+ T cells from blood, cultured in vitro. The CDR3: CASSQSFGSNQPQHF. As DNA, the CDR3 is TGCGCCAGCAGCCAGTCTTTTGGCTCCAATCAGCCCCAGCATTTT.